This T cell receptor beta chain was identified in a study of cytomegalovirus exposure and HLA in healthy donors. The primer mix had 60 Vbeta and 13 Jbeta primers. Sequencing was performed with immunoSEQ multiplex PCR; in TCRdb, only in-frame clones are kept and a portion is missing. The sample shows roughly 190,000 clones, around 81% of them seen only once. This CDR3 comprises 15 residues. V was clipped by 3 bases and J by 0 bases, with 6 bases between them. Germline CDR1 reads LGHNT; CDR2 reads FRNRAP. On this clone itself: Antigen: not known.

Overall study findings and caveats: Across donors, sequencing depth was assumed by presence/absence analyses to be roughly uniform. Per a later analysis, roughly 17,000 TCR beta sequences showed association with HLA alleles at 0.05 false discovery rate.

The clonotype comes from a man aged 18-30 years in good health and CMV-seronegative. Sequenced material: PBMCs. V gene TRBV12-5 combines with J gene TRBJ2-6, with a possible D match to TRBD2 (5 bases). CDR3 coding DNA: TGTGCTAGTGGTTTAGGAGGCTCTGGGGCCAACGTCCTGACTTTC. It codes for CASGLGGSGANVLTF.